Presented here are 18 T cell receptor beta chains from one specimen sequenced in a study of PD-1 blockade in classical Hodgkin lymphoma. Autologous stem cell transplantation was followed by relapse in every patient, and brentuximab vedotin exposure varied. Produced via immunoSEQ multiplex PCR; TCRdb's table is partial and in-frame only. The sample includes 46,000 or so clones, around three quarters of them seen just once. Sequenced material: peripheral blood mononuclear cells (PBMCs), taken before the second cycle of nivolumab. The source of these receptors is a human donor with classical Hodgkin lymphoma.

This chain uses TRBV5-5 with TRBJ1-5, with a tentative D call TRBD1 (5 bases). Germline V CDR1 and CDR2: SGHKS, YYEKEE (reference sequence). This CDR3 contains 13 residues. Trimming stripped 4 bases from V and 5 bases from J, with 10 bases between. In DNA, the CDR3 is TGTGCCAGCAGCGGGGGGGAGTATCAGCCCCAGCATTTT. Its protein product is CASSGGEYQPQHF.

The rearrangement links TRBV30 to TRBJ2-7; TRBD1 matches at 9 bases. There are 15 residues in the CDR3. Unmatched junction bases numbered 12, after V lost 3 bases and J lost 6 bases. Germline loops: CDR1 GTSNPN, CDR2 SVGIG (reference sequence). The CDR3 is CAWRPRGTGFAEQYF. The CDR3 DNA follows: TGTGCCTGGAGGCCTCGGGGGACAGGGTTCGCCGAGCAGTACTTC.

V is TRBV11-3 and J is TRBJ2-3; 11 bases align to TRBD2. The CDR3 is 16 amino acids. CDR1 and CDR2 (germline): SGHNT, YENEEA. The J segment lost 9 bases and the V segment lost 5 bases, leaving 13 bases of the junction unmatched. The CDR3 spells CASSGMTSGVGSTQYF. CDR3 nucleotide sequence: TGTGCCAGCAGCGGGATGACTAGCGGGGTGGGCTCCACGCAGTATTTT.

Comments on this clone: The same CDR3 can be traced to other DNA sequences in this sample. CDR3 in DNA: TGTGCCAGCAGCGTGGGGAGCCCTGATACGCAGTATTTT. Translating gives CASSVGSPDTQYF. The chain has TRBV9 and TRBJ2-3; TRBD2 is a possible D gene (5 bases). Looked up from germline, CDR1 is SGDLS and CDR2 is YYNGEE. CDR3 size: 13 residues. Trimming stripped 2 bases from V and 6 bases from J, with 10 bases between.

The genes are TRBV29-1 and TRBJ2-1; 7 nucleotides line up with TRBD2. The trim removed 6 bases at V and 6 bases at J, leaving 2 bases unmatched. This CDR3 is 11 amino acids long. CDR1 is SQVTM, CDR2 ANQGSEA, per germline. CDR3 amino acids: CSVGLVNEQFF. The DNA of the CDR3 is TGCAGCGTCGGACTAGTCAATGAGCAGTTCTTC.

The chain links TRBV7-2 to TRBJ2-3, with D maybe TRBD2 (5 bases). The germline gives CDR1 SGHTA, CDR2 FQGNSA. This CDR3 spans 16 amino acids. The ends were cut back, 5 bases at V and 3 bases at J, with 18 bases in the middle. CDR3 loop: CASSIETGIPTDTQYF. CDR3 bases: TGTGCCAGCAGCATCGAAACCGGGATACCAACAGATACGCAGTATTTT.

This sequence joins TRBV6-6 and TRBJ1-4; 7 bases align to TRBD1. Germline V lookup: CDR1 MNHNY, CDR2 SVGAGI (reference sequence). The CDR3 extends over 16 amino acids. J was trimmed by 0 bases and V by 8 bases; bases with no gene match: 9. The CDR3 loop is CASSPGQPTTNEKLFF. CDR3 in DNA: TGTGCCAGCTCTCCGGGACAGCCCACAACTAATGAAAAACTGTTTTTT.

CDR3 sequence reads: CASSVEGGETQYF. The DNA of the CDR3 is TGTGCCAGCAGCGTAGAGGGTGGTGAGACCCAGTACTTC. V gene TRBV9 combines with J gene TRBJ2-5; D is uncertain. Germline loops: CDR1 SGDLS, CDR2 YYNGEE. V shed 0 bases and J shed 5 bases, with 8 bases lying between them. The CDR3 runs 13 residues.

The chain joins TRBV9 to TRBJ1-3; 7 bases line up with TRBD1. J lost 2 bases, V lost 3 bases, and 5 bases had no gene match. Per the germline V gene, CDR1 is SGDLS and CDR2 is YYNGEE. The CDR3 sequence is 15 residues long. The CDR3 coding sequence is TGTGCCAGCAGCGAGAGGGACAGAACTGGAAACACCATATATTTT. Its translation is CASSERDRTGNTIYF.

The chain combines TRBV6-6 with TRBJ2-7; 8 positions agree with TRBD2. Germline loops: CDR1 MNHNY, CDR2 SVGAGI (reference sequence). The CDR3 consists of 15 residues. V trimming: 0 bases; J trimming: 2 bases; junction bases outside the gene matches: 3. The CDR3 DNA sequence: TGTGCCAGCAGTTACTCGACGGGAGGGACCTACGAGCAGTACTTC. Translating it yields CASSYSTGGTYEQYF.

This chain connects TRBV7-2 to TRBJ2-7; tentative D call: TRBD1 (6 bases). CDR3 length: 14 residues. Per germline, CDR1 SGHTA and CDR2 FQGNSA. The germline V and J ends were trimmed by 5 bases and 0 bases, with 11 bases remaining between them. The CDR3 DNA reads as TGTGCCAGCAGCGGAAACAGGGTCTCCTACGAGCAGTACTTC. Translation gives CASSGNRVSYEQYF.

The CDR3 here is CATSRPASDTQYF. The CDR3 DNA is TGTGCCACCAGCAGGCCAGCTTCAGATACGCAGTATTTT. The chain uses TRBV15 and TRBJ2-3; D is unresolved. V lost 3 bases and J 4 bases, leaving 8 bases between the germline ends. The CDR3 has 13 residues. Germline assignment: CDR1 LNHNV and CDR2 YYDKDF (reference sequence).

The chain combines TRBV28 with TRBJ1-5, with D hard to call. This CDR3 spans 14 amino acids. V shed 6 bases and J shed 2 bases, with 11 bases lying between them. The germline V gene encodes CDR1 MDHEN and CDR2 SYDVKM. For the CDR3, the DNA is TGTGCCAGCAGGTTAAATGCGTGCAATCAGCCCCAGCATTTT. It is translated as CASRLNACNQPQHF. Variable domain in full (rest from reference TRBV28 and TRBJ1-5): DVKVTQSSRYLVKRTGEKVFLECVQDMDHENMFWYRQDPGLGLRLIYFSYDVKMKEKGDIPEGYSVSREKKERFSLILESASTNQTSMYLCASRLNACNQPQHFGDGTRLSIL.

This chain uses TRBV5-1 with TRBJ2-7; no firm D call. CDR1 and CDR2 (germline): SGHRS, YFSETQ. This CDR3 comprises 13 residues. V lost 2 bases and J 3 bases, leaving 9 bases between the germline ends. The CDR3 reads CASSFEPNYEQYF. The CDR3 nucleotides read TGCGCCAGCAGCTTCGAACCCAACTACGAGCAGTACTTC.

The chain has TRBV7-6 and TRBJ2-2; 8 bases fit TRBD2. The germline V gene has CDR1 SGHVS and CDR2 FNYEAQ. V lost 5 bases and J lost 7; bases outside the gene matches: 15. The CDR3 covers 17 residues. CDR3 DNA: TGTGCCAGCAGCCCTTCGGCCAACGGGGGGGCAATCGGGGAGCTGTTTTTT. Protein: CASSPSANGGAIGELFF.

This clone was found once. The rearrangement links TRBV7-9 to TRBJ2-5, with D maybe TRBD1 (5 bases). Trimming removed 5 bases from V and 3 bases from J, with 13 bases in between. This CDR3 region has 14 residues. Germline V gene sequence: CDR1 SEHNR, CDR2 FQNEAQ (reference sequence). In nucleotides, the CDR3 is TGTGCCAGCAGCCCACGGCAGGGTAAAGAGACCCAGTACTTC. Residues: CASSPRQGKETQYF. The full variable domain, in which reference TRBV7-9 and TRBJ2-5 provide the parts outside the CDR3, is DTGVSQNPRHKITKRGQNVTFRCDPISEHNRLYWYRQTLGQGPEFLTYFQNEAQLEKSRLLSDRFSAERPKGSFSTLEIQRTEQGDSAMYLCASSPRQGKETQYFGPGTRLLVL.

In its sample, this clone ranks as medium-sized (0.01 to 0.1%). The rearrangement joins TRBV14 to TRBJ1-2, with D possibly TRBD1 on 6 matching bases. The CDR3 contains 13 residues. The V gene lost 7 bases and the J gene lost 0 bases, with 9 bases spanning the gap. Germline V gene data show CDR1 as SGHDN and CDR2 as FVKESK. The CDR3 protein is CASKDRPNYGYTF. The CDR3 DNA reads TGTGCCAGCAAGGACAGACCTAACTATGGCTACACCTTC. The full variable domain, in which reference TRBV14 and TRBJ1-2 provide the parts outside the CDR3, is EAGVTQFPSHSVIEKGQTVTLRCDPISGHDNLYWYRRVMGKEIKFLLHFVKESKQDESGMPNNRFLAERTGGTYSTLKVQPAELEDSGVYFCASKDRPNYGYTFGSGTRLTVV.

The chain has TRBV5-1 and TRBJ1-4; D gene unclear. The ends were cut back, 0 bases at V and 3 bases at J, with 9 bases in the middle. CDR1 is SGHRS, CDR2 YFSETQ, per germline. The CDR3 extends over 15 amino acids. DNA for the CDR3: TGCGCCAGCAGCTTGGAGGCAGCTTCTAATGAAAAACTGTTTTTT. This gives the protein CASSLEAASNEKLFF.